These T cell receptor beta chains were read from a single sample in a study of T cells in Graves' hyperthyroidism and ophthalmopathy. TCRdb re-derived calls from the multiplex PCR reads in MiXCR, one entry per CDR3 protein. There are hundreds of thousands of distinct CDR3 sequences in the sample; about 25% occur only once, and about 30% lies in the top ten. The material sequenced was blood. These receptors were collected from a man between 40 and 49 years old with Graves' hyperthyroidism that later progressed to Graves' ophthalmopathy. The CDR3 runs from the conserved cysteine through the conserved F or W. A D gene is named only where the DNA matches it firmly. Clone size, where shown, is once, few, many, or a class for clones that have expanded.

TRBV6-2/TRBV6-3,-,TRBJ1-5,14,many,TGTGCCAGCAGTTACTCCAGCAGAAATCAGCCCCAGCATTTT,CASSYSSRNQPQHF
TRBV30,-,TRBJ1-2,12,many,TGTGCCTGGACCCCAGAAACCTATGGCTACACCTTC,CAWTPETYGYTF
TRBV6-2/TRBV6-3,TRBD1,TRBJ2-7,12,-,TGTGCCAGCAAGACAGGGAACTACGAGCAGTACTTC,CASKTGNYEQYF
TRBV12-3/TRBV12-4,-,TRBJ2-7,12,-,TGTGCCAGCAGTTTGACACACTACGAGCAGTACTTC,CASSLTHYEQYF
TRBV5-1,TRBD1,TRBJ1-5,16,-,TGCGCCAGCAGCTTGGACCCGGGACAGGGTCATCAGCCCCAGCATTTT,CASSLDPGQGHQPQHF
TRBV3-1,-,TRBJ2-5,14,many,TGTGCCAGCAGCCAACCGGGGGAGCAGGAGACCCAGTACTTC,CASSQPGEQETQYF
TRBV6-5,-,TRBJ1-5,12,many,TGTGCCATTAAGACACCTAATCAGCCCCAGCATTTT,CAIKTPNQPQHF
TRBV5-1,-,TRBJ1-2,18,many,TGCGCCAGCAGCCCACACGGGACAATCTCGGAAGTTAACTATGGCTACACCTTC,CASSPHGTISEVNYGYTF
TRBV20-1,-,TRBJ2-7,13,-,TGCAGTGCCATTCAATCCGATCCCTACGAGCAGTACTTC,CSAIQSDPYEQYF
TRBV6-2/TRBV6-3,TRBD1,TRBJ1-2,19,many,TGTGCCAGCAGTTACGGGTCCTTGGGGACAGGGGTGTACGACTATGGCTACACCTTC,CASSYGSLGTGVYDYGYTF
TRBV12-3/TRBV12-4,-,TRBJ1-1,15,many,TGTGCCAGCAGTTTGGCCCGCCTGCAGGGTTCTGAAGCTTTCTTT,CASSLARLQGSEAFF